This TCR beta chain derives from a study of OX40 agonist ivuxolimab in advanced cancers. As for the study more broadly: The costimulatory receptor OX40 (CD134) was targeted by ivuxolimab, a fully human IgG2 agonistic monoclonal antibody. Among the 52 dose-escalation patients, about 19 had hepatocellular carcinoma, roughly 15 melanoma, 9 renal cell carcinoma and 9 head and neck cancer. The monotherapy dose-escalation portion (N of about 52 patients) of the phase I ivuxolimab trial is reported in the paper. Partial responses occurred in three dose-escalation patients, of whom one had hepatocellular carcinoma and two had cutaneous melanoma. Intravenous ivuxolimab was administered to patients every 2 weeks at six dose levels: 0.01, 0.1, 0.3, 1.5, 3 and 10 mg/kg. Patients were allowed to have had prior anti-PD-1, anti-PD-L1 or anti-CTLA-4 therapy, and 40% of the dose-escalation patients had been treated with checkpoint inhibitors. Peripheral TCRbeta sequencing was intended to test whether TCR sequence diversity was altered and clonal T-cell expansion was caused by ivuxolimab. In the dose-escalation cohort, roughly 82% of patients were male, and the mean age was around 60 years with a range of roughly 20 to 80.

Concerning this clone itself: Its antigen is not yet known. No base-level quality is on record; no much larger clone is a single base apart.

Patients with a history of autoimmune disease or receiving systemic immunosuppression were excluded from the trial. Peripheral blood for TCR sequencing was collected from all dose cohorts at baseline, on cycle 4 day 1, and on cycle 7 day 1. Samples were obtained from an open-label, multicenter, first-in-human phase I dose-escalation trial of ivuxolimab. Adults with locally advanced or metastatic melanoma, renal cell, hepatocellular, or head and neck squamous cell carcinoma were enrolled in the trial. CD4+ and CD8+ T cells were sorted separately from peripheral blood before TCR sequencing. Points the paper makes about the study in general: At doses of 0.1 to 3.0 mg/kg, clonal expansion of both CD4+ and CD8+ blood T cells was observed from baseline to week 6. Antigen specificity was not determined for the clonally expanded peripheral T cells. Low levels of normalized T-cell clonal expansion were also seen in some patients who did not respond. After ivuxolimab, CD8+ T cells had more expanded clones than CD4+ T cells on average. In partial responders in the 0.1-3.0 mg/kg groups, normalized peripheral clonal expansion was found to be among the lowest, especially among CD8+ T cells.

The cysteine opens and the phenylalanine closes a CDR3 of 13 amino acids. Of all the DNA, just the CDR3 is kept, 39 bases in frame from base 1. V loses 7 bases, J loses 0 bases, and the germline ends lie 7 bases apart. CDR1 and CDR2, per the germline V gene, are SNHLY and FYNNEI. Genomic DNA was extracted from sorted cells for sequencing of the TCRbeta CDR3 region. TCRbeta CDR3 regions were sequenced using the immunoSEQ Assay. Imported from immuneACCESS, the table was reduced by TCRdb to in-frame sequences with V and J called. These copies leave out some clones; in studies compared against another copy, an unresolved V gene accounts for under half, and the cause of the remainder is not known. The sample records fewer than 90,000 clones, around 86% of which are singletons. The top ten clonotypes cover roughly 3.1% of the sample.

The TCR sequence derives from an adult with an advanced solid tumor such as melanoma, head and neck, liver or kidney cancer. The sequenced sample was CD4+ or CD8+ T cells sorted from blood, obtained in a trial of the OX40 agonist ivuxolimab. The chain is made from TRBV2 and TRBJ1-5; the D segment cannot be called with confidence. For the CDR3, the sequence is CASTGDSNQPQHF. The nucleotide sequence is TGTGCCAGCACCGGGGATAGCAATCAGCCCCAGCATTTT.